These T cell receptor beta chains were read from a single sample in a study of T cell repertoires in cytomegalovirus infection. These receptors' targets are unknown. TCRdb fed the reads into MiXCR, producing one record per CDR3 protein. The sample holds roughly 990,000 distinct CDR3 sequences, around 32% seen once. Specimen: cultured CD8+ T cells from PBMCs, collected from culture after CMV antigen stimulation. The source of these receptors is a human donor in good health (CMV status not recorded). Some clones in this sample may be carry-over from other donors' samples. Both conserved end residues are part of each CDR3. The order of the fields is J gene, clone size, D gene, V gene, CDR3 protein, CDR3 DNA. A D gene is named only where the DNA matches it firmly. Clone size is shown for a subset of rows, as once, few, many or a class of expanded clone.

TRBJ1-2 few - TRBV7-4 CASSLEEGQPPNYGYTF TGTGCCAGCAGCTTAGAGGAGGGCCAGCCCCCTAACTATGGCTACACCTTC
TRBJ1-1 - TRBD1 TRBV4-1 CANSPPWRQGAGTEAFF TGCGCCAACAGCCCTCCTTGGAGACAGGGGGCTGGCACTGAAGCTTTCTTT
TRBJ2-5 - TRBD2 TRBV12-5 CASGILGGGTSQETQYF TGTGCTAGTGGTATCCTTGGCGGGGGGACCTCCCAAGAGACCCAGTACTTC
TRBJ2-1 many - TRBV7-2 CASSLEGGPPWRNEQFF TGTGCCAGCAGCTTAGAGGGGGGACCTCCTTGGCGCAATGAGCAGTTCTTC
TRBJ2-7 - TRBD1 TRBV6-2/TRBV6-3 CASSHGDRGYEQYF TGTGCCAGCAGCCACGGGGACAGGGGCTACGAGCAGTACTTC
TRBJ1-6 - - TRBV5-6 CASSLTGSYSNSPLHF TGTGCCAGCAGCCTTACGGGGTCCTACTCTAATTCACCCCTCCACTTT
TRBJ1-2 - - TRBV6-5 CASSYARGADYGYTF TGTGCCAGCAGTTACGCCAGGGGAGCGGACTATGGCTACACCTTC
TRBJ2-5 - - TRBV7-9 CASTVTGRRETQYF TGTGCCAGCACCGTGACAGGGAGGCGGGAGACCCAGTACTTC
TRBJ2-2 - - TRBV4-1 CASSHPRDSNTGELFF TGCGCCAGCAGCCACCCCCGGGACTCGAACACCGGGGAGCTGTTTTTT
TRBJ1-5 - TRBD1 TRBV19 CASKVQGSNQPQHF TGTGCCAGTAAGGTACAGGGGAGCAATCAGCCCCAGCATTTT
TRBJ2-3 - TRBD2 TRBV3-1 CASSLGTSGKESTDTQYF TGTGCCAGCAGCCTAGGGACTAGCGGAAAAGAAAGCACAGATACGCAGTATTTT
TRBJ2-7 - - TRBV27 CASSLSQTKEQYF TGTGCCAGCAGTTTATCACAGACAAAGGAGCAGTACTTC
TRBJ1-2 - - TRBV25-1 CASSEFYTGPLTNYGYTF TGTGCCAGCAGTGAATTCTACACAGGGCCCCTTACTAACTATGGCTACACCTTC
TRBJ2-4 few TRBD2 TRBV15 CATSRRTSGGLLDKNIQYF TGTGCCACCAGCCGCCGGACTAGCGGGGGGCTGCTCGACAAAAACATTCAGTACTTC
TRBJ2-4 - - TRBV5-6 CASSRSGSLQYF TGTGCCAGCAGCCGGTCGGGGTCACTTCAGTACTTC
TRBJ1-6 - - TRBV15 CATTPKRPGYNSPLHF TGTGCCACAACCCCCAAAAGGCCAGGGTATAATTCACCCCTCCACTTT
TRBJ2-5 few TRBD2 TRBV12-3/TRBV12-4 CASSLVRGGVETQYF TGTGCCAGCAGTTTAGTGCGGGGGGGTGTGGAGACCCAGTACTTC
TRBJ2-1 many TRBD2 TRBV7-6 CASTKGLAEYNEQFF TGTGCCAGCACCAAGGGACTAGCGGAGTACAATGAGCAGTTCTTC
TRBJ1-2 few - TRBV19 CASSIDRRDNYGYTF TGTGCCAGTAGTATAGATCGGAGGGATAACTATGGCTACACCTTC
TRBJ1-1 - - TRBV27 CASKPGSSTEAFF TGTGCCAGCAAACCAGGGAGTTCGACTGAAGCTTTCTTT
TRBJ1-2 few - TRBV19 CASSIAGGAGFNGYTF TGTGCCAGTAGTATAGCTGGCGGGGCAGGGTTCAATGGCTACACCTTC
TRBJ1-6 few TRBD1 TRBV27 CASSLRQGGPVPLHF TGTGCCAGCAGTTTACGACAGGGAGGACCTGTCCCCCTCCACTTT
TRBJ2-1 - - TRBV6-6 CASSYSPGRLTANEQFF TGTGCCAGCAGTTACTCTCCTGGGCGGTTAACCGCTAATGAGCAGTTCTTC
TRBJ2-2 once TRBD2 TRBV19 CASSFWTSHTGELFF TGTGCCAGTAGTTTCTGGACTAGTCACACCGGGGAGCTGTTTTTT
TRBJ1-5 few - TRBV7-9 CASSLVGRGEPQHF TGTGCCAGCAGCTTAGTAGGCAGGGGTGAGCCCCAGCATTTT
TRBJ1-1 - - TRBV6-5 CASSYSRKSLAEAFF TGTGCCAGCAGTTACTCTCGGAAATCACTCGCTGAAGCTTTCTTT
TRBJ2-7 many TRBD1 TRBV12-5 CASVGDRGYEQYF TGTGCTAGTGTCGGGGACAGGGGTTACGAGCAGTACTTC
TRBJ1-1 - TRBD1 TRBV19 CASSGTGGWSTEAFF TGTGCCAGTAGCGGGACAGGGGGTTGGAGCACTGAAGCTTTCTTT
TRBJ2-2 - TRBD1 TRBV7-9 CASSHRDRGVSINTGELFF TGTGCCAGCAGCCACCGGGACAGGGGCGTTTCTATCAACACCGGGGAGCTGTTTTTT
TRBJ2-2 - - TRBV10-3 CAISAQGPGELFF TGTGCCATCAGTGCACAGGGCCCCGGGGAGCTGTTTTTT
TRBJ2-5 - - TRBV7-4 CASSLASREIQYF TGTGCCAGCAGCTTGGCCAGTCGAGAGATCCAGTACTTC
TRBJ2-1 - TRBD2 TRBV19 CASSTTAGPTYNEQFF TGTGCCAGTAGTACTACAGCGGGGCCAACGTACAATGAGCAGTTCTTC
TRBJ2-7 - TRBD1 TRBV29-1 CSATGAFSYEQYF TGCAGCGCCACAGGGGCCTTTTCCTACGAGCAGTACTTC
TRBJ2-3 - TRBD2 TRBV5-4 CASSILRERGTDTQYF TGTGCCAGCAGCATACTGCGGGAGAGGGGCACAGATACGCAGTATTTT
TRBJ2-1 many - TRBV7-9 CASSHPLADEQFF TGTGCCAGCAGCCACCCACTAGCCGATGAGCAGTTCTTC
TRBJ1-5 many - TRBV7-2 CASSLSNNQPQHF TGTGCCAGCAGTTTATCAAATAACCAGCCCCAGCATTTT
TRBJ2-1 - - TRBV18 CASSPEWTDTYNEQFF TGTGCCAGCTCACCGGAATGGACGGATACCTACAATGAGCAGTTCTTC
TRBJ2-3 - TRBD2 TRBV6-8 CASSYSRGLAGLTDTQYF TGTGCCAGCAGTTACTCGCGGGGACTAGCGGGGCTCACAGATACGCAGTATTTT
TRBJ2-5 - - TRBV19 CASSMRGQTNAEETQYF TGTGCCAGTAGTATGAGAGGACAGACTAATGCCGAAGAGACCCAGTACTTC
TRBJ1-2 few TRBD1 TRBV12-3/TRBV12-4 CATSKRDRGAYGYTF TGTGCGACGTCGAAAAGGGACAGGGGGGCCTATGGCTACACCTTC